This T cell receptor (beta chain) was identified during a study of metastatic and nonmetastatic thyroid tumors. About the study: Both malignant and benign thyroid patients supplied peripheral blood and tumor or nodule tissue samples, across which the repertoires of these patients were then compared. Points from the study as a whole: Within blood and tumor, benign nodules reportedly had significantly lower TCR beta diversity than malignant thyroid tumors did.

This clone was seen at least ten times. As yet, its antigen is unknown. As handled by the study authors: Variation in CDR3 across clinicopathological groups served as the basis for constructing a distant-metastasis classifier in papillary thyroid cancer. Using MiXCR, TCRdb reanalyzed the PCR reads. Clone size and V and J calls follow TCRdb, not the original study. This table has tens of thousands of clones, roughly 15% appearing once. The CDR3 sequence is 15 residues long. V shed 4 bases and J 4 bases; nucleotides not matched to a gene: 4. Germline assignment: CDR1 LGHDT and CDR2 YNNKEL (reference sequence). Treatment of any kind had been given to no patient before thyroid surgery.

The source material was tumor tissue. This chain joins TRBV3-1 and TRBJ2-6; 7 bases align to TRBD2. The receptor comes from a female donor with papillary thyroid cancer or a benign thyroid nodule (not recorded which). Some clones in this sample may be carry-over from other donors' samples. CDR3 amino acids: CASSPGGGGANVLTF. Here the CDR3 DNA reads TGTGCCAGCAGCCCGGGGGGTGGCGGGGCCAACGTCCTGACTTTC.